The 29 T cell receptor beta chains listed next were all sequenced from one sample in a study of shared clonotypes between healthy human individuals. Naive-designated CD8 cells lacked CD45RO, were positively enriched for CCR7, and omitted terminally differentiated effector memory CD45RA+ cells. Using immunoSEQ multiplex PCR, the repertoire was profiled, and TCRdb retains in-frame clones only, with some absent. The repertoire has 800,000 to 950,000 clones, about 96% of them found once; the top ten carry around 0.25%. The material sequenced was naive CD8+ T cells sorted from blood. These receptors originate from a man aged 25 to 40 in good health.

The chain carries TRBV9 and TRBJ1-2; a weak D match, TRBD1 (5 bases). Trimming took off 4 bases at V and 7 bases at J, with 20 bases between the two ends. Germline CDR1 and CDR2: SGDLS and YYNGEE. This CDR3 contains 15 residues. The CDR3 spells CASSIEQGAWSGYTF. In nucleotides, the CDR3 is TGTGCCAGCAGCATTGAGCAAGGGGCATGGTCTGGCTACACCTTC.

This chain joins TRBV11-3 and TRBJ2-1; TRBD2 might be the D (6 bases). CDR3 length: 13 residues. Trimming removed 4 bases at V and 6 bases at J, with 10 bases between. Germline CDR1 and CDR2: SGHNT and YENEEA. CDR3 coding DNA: TGTGCCAGCAGCTCCTCGGAGGGCAATGAGCAGTTCTTC. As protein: CASSSSEGNEQFF.

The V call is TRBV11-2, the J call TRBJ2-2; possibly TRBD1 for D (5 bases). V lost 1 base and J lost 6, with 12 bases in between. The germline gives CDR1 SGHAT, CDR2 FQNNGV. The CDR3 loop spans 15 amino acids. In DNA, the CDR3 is TGTGCCAGCAGCTTAGTCCCAAGGGGTCCCGGGGAGCTGTTTTTT. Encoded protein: CASSLVPRGPGELFF.

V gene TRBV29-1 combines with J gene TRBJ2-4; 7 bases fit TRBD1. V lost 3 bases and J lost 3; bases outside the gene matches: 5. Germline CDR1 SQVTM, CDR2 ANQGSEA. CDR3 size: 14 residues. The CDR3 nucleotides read TGCAGCGTTGACCCCGCAGGGGGCAAAAACATTCAGTACTTC. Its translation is CSVDPAGGKNIQYF.

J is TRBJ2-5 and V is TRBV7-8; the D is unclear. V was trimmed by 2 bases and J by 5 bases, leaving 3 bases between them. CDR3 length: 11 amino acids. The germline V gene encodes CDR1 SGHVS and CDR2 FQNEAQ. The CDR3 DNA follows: TGTGCCAGCAGCTTACTGGAGACCCAGTACTTC. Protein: CASSLLETQYF.

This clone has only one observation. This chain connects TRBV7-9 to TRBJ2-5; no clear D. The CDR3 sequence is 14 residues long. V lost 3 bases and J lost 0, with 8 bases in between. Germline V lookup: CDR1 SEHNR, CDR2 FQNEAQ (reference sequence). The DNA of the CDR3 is TGTGCCAGCAGCTTGACCCAGAACCAAGAGACCCAGTACTTC. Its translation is CASSLTQNQETQYF.

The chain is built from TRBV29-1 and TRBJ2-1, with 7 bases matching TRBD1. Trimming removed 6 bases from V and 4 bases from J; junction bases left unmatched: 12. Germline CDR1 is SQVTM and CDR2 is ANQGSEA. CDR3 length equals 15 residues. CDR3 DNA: TGCAGCGTCCGACAGGGCCTGAGAATTTACAATGAGCAGTTCTTC. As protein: CSVRQGLRIYNEQFF.

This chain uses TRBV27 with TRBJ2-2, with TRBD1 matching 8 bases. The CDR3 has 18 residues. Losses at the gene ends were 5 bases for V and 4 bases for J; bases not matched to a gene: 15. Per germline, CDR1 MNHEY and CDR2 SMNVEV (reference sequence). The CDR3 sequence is CASSPKVLNRGSTGELFF. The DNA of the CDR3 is TGTGCCAGCAGTCCCAAGGTACTGAACAGGGGGTCCACCGGGGAGCTGTTTTTT.

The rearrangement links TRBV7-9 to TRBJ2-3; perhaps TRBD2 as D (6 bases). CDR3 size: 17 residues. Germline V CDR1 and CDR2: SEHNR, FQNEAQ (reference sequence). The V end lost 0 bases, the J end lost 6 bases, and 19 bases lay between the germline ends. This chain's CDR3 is CASSLAHGGRDHDTQYF. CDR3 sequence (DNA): TGTGCCAGCAGCTTAGCGCATGGAGGGCGCGACCACGATACGCAGTATTTT.

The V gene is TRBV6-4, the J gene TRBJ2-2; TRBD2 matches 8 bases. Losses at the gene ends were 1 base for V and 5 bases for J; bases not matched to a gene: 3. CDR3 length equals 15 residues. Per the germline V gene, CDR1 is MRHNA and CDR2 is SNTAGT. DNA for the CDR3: TGTGCCAGCAGTGACTTAGCGGGACCAACCGGGGAGCTGTTTTTT. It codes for CASSDLAGPTGELFF.

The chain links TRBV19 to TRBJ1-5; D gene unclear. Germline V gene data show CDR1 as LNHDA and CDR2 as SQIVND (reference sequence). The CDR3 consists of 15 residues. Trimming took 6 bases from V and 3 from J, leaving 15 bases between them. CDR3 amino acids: CASSLPRGSNQPQHF. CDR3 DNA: TGTGCCAGTAGCCTACCACGGGGATCCAATCAGCCCCAGCATTTT.

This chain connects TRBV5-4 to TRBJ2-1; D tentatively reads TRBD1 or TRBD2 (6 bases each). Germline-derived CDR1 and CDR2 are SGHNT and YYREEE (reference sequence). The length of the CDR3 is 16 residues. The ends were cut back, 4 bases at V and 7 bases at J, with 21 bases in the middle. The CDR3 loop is CASSGLPRGPQNEQFF. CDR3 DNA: TGTGCCAGCAGCGGACTACCCCGGGGGCCGCAGAATGAGCAGTTCTTC.

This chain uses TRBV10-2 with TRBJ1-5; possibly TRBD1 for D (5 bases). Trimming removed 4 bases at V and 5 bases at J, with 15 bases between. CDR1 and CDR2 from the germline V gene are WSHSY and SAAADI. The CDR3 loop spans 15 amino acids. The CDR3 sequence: CASSVTGSWDQPQHF. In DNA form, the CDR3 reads TGCGCCAGCAGTGTTACAGGTTCGTGGGATCAGCCCCAGCATTTT.

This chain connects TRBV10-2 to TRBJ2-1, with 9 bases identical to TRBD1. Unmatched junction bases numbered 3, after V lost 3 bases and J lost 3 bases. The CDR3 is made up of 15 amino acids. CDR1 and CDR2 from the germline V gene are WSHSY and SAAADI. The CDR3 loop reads CASSDEDRGYNEQFF. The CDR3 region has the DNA TGCGCCAGCAGTGATGAGGACAGGGGCTACAATGAGCAGTTCTTC.

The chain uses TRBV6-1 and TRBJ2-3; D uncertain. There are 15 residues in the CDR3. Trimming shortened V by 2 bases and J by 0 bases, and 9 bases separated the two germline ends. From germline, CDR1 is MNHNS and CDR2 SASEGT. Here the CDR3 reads CASSEYYGSTDTQYF. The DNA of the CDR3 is TGTGCCAGCAGTGAATATTACGGTAGCACAGATACGCAGTATTTT.

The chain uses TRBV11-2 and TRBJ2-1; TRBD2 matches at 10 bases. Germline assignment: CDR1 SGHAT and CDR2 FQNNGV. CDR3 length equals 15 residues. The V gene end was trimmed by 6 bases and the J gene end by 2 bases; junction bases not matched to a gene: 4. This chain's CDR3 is CASRASGSAYNEQFF. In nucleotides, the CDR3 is TGTGCCAGCAGAGCTAGCGGGAGTGCCTACAATGAGCAGTTCTTC.

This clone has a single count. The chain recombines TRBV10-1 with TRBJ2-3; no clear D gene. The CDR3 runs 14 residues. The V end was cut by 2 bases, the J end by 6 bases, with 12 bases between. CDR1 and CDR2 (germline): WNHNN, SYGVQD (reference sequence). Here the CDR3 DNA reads TGCGCCAGCAGTGAGAACGGAGAATGGGATACGCAGTATTTT. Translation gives CASSENGEWDTQYF.

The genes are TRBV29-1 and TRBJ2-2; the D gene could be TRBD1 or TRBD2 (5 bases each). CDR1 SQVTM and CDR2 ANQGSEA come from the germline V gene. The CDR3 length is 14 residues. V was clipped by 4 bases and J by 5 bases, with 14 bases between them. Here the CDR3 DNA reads TGCAGCGTTGTGAGAGGGACGACTACCGGGGAGCTGTTTTTT. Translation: CSVVRGTTTGELFF.

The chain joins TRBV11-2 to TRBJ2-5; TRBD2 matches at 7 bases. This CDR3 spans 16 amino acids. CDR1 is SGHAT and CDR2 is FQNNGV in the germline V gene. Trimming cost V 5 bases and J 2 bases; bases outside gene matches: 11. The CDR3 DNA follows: TGTGCCAGCAGCCTGGGAGTAGCGGGTTCACAAGAGACCCAGTACTTC. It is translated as CASSLGVAGSQETQYF.

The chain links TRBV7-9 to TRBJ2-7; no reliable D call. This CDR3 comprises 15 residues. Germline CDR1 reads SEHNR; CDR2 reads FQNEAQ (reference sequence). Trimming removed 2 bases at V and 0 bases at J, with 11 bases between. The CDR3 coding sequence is TGTGCCAGCAGCTTAAGTCCGGACCACTCCTACGAGCAGTACTTC. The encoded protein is CASSLSPDHSYEQYF.

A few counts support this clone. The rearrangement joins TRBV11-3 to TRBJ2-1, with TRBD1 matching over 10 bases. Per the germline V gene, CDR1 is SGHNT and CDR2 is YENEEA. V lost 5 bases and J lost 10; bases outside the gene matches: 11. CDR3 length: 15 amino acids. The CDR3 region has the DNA TGTGCCAGCAGCGCCCGGGACAGGGGATCGGGCGAGCAGTTCTTC. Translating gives CASSARDRGSGEQFF.

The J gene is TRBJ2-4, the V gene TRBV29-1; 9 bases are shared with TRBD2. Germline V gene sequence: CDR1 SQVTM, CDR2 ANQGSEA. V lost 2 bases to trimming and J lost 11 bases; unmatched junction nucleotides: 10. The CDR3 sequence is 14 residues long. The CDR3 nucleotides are TGCAGCGTTGAATTATGGCCTAGCGGGAAGGTTCAGTACTTC. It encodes CSVELWPSGKVQYF.

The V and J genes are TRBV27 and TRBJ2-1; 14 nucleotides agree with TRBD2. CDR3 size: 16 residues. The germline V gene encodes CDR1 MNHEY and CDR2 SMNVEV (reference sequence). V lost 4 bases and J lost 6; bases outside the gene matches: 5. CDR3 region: CASSSGLAGVGNEQFF. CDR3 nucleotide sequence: TGTGCCAGCAGTTCGGGACTAGCGGGAGTAGGCAATGAGCAGTTCTTC.

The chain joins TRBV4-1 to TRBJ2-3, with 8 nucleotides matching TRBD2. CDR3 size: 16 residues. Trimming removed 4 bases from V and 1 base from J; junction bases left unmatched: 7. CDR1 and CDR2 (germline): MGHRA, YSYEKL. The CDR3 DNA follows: TGCGCCAGCAGCCTAGGAGCGGGAGTACGCACAGATACGCAGTATTTT. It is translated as CASSLGAGVRTDTQYF.

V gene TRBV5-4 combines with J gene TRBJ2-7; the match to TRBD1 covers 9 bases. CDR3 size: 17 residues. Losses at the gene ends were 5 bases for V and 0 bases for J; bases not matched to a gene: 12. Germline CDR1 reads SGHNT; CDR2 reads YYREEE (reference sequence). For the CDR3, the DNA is TGTGCCAGCAGTCAGACCGGGACAGGGCTAGCCTCCTACGAGCAGTACTTC. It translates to CASSQTGTGLASYEQYF.

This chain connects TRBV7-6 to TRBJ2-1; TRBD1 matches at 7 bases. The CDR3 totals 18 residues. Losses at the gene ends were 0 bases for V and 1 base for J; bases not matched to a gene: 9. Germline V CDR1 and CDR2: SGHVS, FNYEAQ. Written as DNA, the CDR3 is TGTGCCAGCAGCTTAGCGCCGTTAGGGGGCAATTCCTACAATGAGCAGTTCTTC. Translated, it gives CASSLAPLGGNSYNEQFF.

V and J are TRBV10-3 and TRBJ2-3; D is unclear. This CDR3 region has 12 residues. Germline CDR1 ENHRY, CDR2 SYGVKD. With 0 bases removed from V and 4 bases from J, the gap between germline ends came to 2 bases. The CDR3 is CAISESPDTQYF. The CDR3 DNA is TGTGCCATCAGTGAGTCTCCAGATACGCAGTATTTT.

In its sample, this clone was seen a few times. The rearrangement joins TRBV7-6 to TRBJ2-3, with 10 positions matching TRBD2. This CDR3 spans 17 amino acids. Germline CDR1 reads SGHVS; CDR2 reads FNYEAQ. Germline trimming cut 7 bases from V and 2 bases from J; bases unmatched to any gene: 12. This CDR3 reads CASTSSVLAGDTDTQYF. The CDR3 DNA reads TGTGCCAGCACCTCTTCCGTCCTAGCGGGAGACACAGATACGCAGTATTTT.

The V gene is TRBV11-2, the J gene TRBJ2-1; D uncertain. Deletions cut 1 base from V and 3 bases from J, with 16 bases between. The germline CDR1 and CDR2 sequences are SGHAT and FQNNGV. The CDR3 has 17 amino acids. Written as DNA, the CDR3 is TGTGCCAGCAGCTTAGCCCCAGGTAGGCGGAACTACAATGAGCAGTTCTTC. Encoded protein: CASSLAPGRRNYNEQFF.